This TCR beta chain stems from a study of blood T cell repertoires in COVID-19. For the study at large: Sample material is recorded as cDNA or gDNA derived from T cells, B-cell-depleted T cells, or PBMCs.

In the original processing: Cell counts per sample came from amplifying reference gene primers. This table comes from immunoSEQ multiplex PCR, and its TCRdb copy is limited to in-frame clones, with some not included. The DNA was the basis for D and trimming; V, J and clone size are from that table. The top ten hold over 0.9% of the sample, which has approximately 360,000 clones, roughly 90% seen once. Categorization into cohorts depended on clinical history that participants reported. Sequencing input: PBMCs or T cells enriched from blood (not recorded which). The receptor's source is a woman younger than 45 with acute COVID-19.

The CDR3 DNA reads TGTGCCAGCAGCCAAGATCCAGGGGCCCTAACCGGGGAGCTGTTTTTT. Amino acids: CASSQDPGALTGELFF. The V and J genes are TRBV14 and TRBJ2-2, with D tentatively TRBD1 (6 bases). The germline CDR1 and CDR2 sequences are SGHDN and FVKESK. Between the trimmed V and J ends, which lost 0 bases and 5 bases, there was a span of 13 bases. The CDR3 totals 16 residues.